These 30 T cell receptor beta chains share one sample of origin, sequenced in a study of shared clonotypes between healthy human individuals. The assay was immunoSEQ multiplex PCR, and TCRdb's table has in-frame clones only and misses some. The table includes around 2.5 million clones, roughly 93% detected once. Sequencing used naive CD4+ T cells from PBMCs. As for subset: CD45RA+ positively selected. These receptors all come from a young man in good health. Some clones in this sample may be carry-over from other donors' samples.

The V call is TRBV5-1, the J call TRBJ2-5; 9 bases agree with TRBD2. The CDR3 has 16 amino acids. The germline gives CDR1 SGHRS, CDR2 YFSETQ. The V segment lost 4 bases and the J segment 5 bases; nucleotides outside the gene matches: 12. As DNA, the CDR3 is TGCGCCAGCAGCCTGGGAGGTAGCGGGAGTTCTGAGACCCAGTACTTC. Protein product: CASSLGGSGSSETQYF.

V and J are TRBV16 and TRBJ2-4; D gene ambiguous. Trimming left V 0 bases short and J 8 bases short, with 5 bases between. This CDR3 contains 12 residues. Germline lookup yields CDR1 KGHSY and CDR2 FQNENV. CDR3 coding DNA: TGTGCCAGCAGCCAATCTTTAGACATTCAGTACTTC. This sequence encodes CASSQSLDIQYF.

V usage is TRBV30 and J usage is TRBJ2-2, with 7 bases lining up with TRBD1. The V gene's germline CDR1 is GTSNPN and CDR2 SVGIG (reference sequence). The J segment lost 2 bases and the V segment lost 3 bases, leaving 3 bases of the junction unmatched. The CDR3 has 14 amino acids. The CDR3 coding sequence is TGTGCCTGGAGACAGGGGTCTAACACCGGGGAGCTGTTTTTT. Translating it yields CAWRQGSNTGELFF.

J is TRBJ1-2 and V is TRBV7-2; a weak D match, TRBD1 (5 bases). Looked up from germline, CDR1 is SGHTA and CDR2 is FQGNSA. CDR3 length equals 18 residues. V lost 2 bases and J lost 0, with 19 bases in between. The CDR3 region has the DNA TGTGCCAGCAGCTTATCGGGGGTCTCCTACCCAGCTAACTATGGCTACACCTTC. This codes for CASSLSGVSYPANYGYTF.

The V gene is TRBV27, the J gene TRBJ2-7, with a tentative D call TRBD1 (6 bases). The V gene's germline CDR1 is MNHEY and CDR2 SMNVEV (reference sequence). This CDR3 spans 14 amino acids. V lost 5 bases and J 5 bases, leaving 16 bases between the germline ends. CDR3 protein: CASSPGQREDEQYF. CDR3 nucleotide sequence: TGTGCCAGCAGTCCAGGACAGAGGGAAGACGAGCAGTACTTC.

The chain employs TRBV5-6 and TRBJ1-2; D gene uncertain. This CDR3 spans 12 amino acids. Trimming left V 0 bases short and J 7 bases short, with 7 bases between. Germline V lookup: CDR1 SGHDT, CDR2 YYEEEE. This CDR3 reads CASSLGTRGYTF. The CDR3 coding sequence is TGTGCCAGCAGCTTGGGGACTCGTGGCTACACCTTC. Filled out from reference TRBV5-6 and TRBJ1-2, the complete variable domain reads DAGVTQSPTHLIKTRGQQVTLRCSPKSGHDTVSWYQQALGQGPQFIFQYYEEEERQRGNFPDRFSGHQFPNYSSELNVNALLLGDSALYLCASSLGTRGYTFGSGTRLTVV.

For the CDR3, the DNA is TGCGCCAGCAGCCTCACTAGCAGGATATACACAGATACGCAGTATTTT. Translated: CASSLTSRIYTDTQYF. This chain links TRBV5-1 with TRBJ2-3; D may be TRBD2 (6 bases). This CDR3 contains 16 residues. Between the trimmed V and J ends, which lost 4 bases and 2 bases, there was a span of 17 bases. CDR1 and CDR2 (germline): SGHRS, YFSETQ. The variable domain in full, with the rest retrieved from reference TRBV5-1 and TRBJ2-3, is KAGVTQTPRYLIKTRGQQVTLSCSPISGHRSVSWYQQTPGQGLQFLFEYFSETQRNKGNFPGRFSGRQFSNSRSEMNVSTLELGDSALYLCASSLTSRIYTDTQYFGPGTRLTVL.

The V gene is TRBV28, the J gene TRBJ2-7; 10 positions agree with TRBD1. The CDR3 is 17 residues long. Germline V lookup: CDR1 MDHEN, CDR2 SYDVKM. The V gene end was trimmed by 4 bases and the J gene end by 2 bases; junction bases not matched to a gene: 11. DNA of the CDR3: TGTGCCAGCAGTTCTCCCGGGACAGGGGCCGGTGCCTACGAGCAGTACTTC. Amino acid sequence: CASSSPGTGAGAYEQYF.

The J gene is TRBJ2-3, the V gene TRBV9; D might be TRBD1 or TRBD2, each matching 6 bases. Germline-derived CDR1 and CDR2 are SGDLS and YYNGEE. Trimming took off 4 bases at V and 0 bases at J, with 12 bases between the two ends. The CDR3 is made up of 15 amino acids. CDR3 sequence: CASSPRGASTDTQYF. CDR3 DNA: TGTGCCAGCAGCCCAAGGGGGGCTAGCACAGATACGCAGTATTTT. Together with reference TRBV9 and TRBJ2-3, the CDR3 gives the full variable domain: DSGVTQTPKHLITATGQRVTLRCSPRSGDLSVYWYQQSLDQGLQFLIQYYNGEERAKGNILERFSAQQFPDLHSELNLSSLELGDSALYFCASSPRGASTDTQYFGPGTRLTVL.

The CDR3 region is CASRGSGIREQYF. CDR3 DNA sequence: TGTGCCAGCAGGGGTAGCGGGATACGCGAGCAGTACTTC. The genes are TRBV2 and TRBJ2-7, with 8 nucleotides matching TRBD2. Trimming at V came to 6 bases and at J to 6 bases, leaving 7 bases not matched to a gene. This CDR3 region has 13 residues. Per the germline V gene, CDR1 is SNHLY and CDR2 is FYNNEI. Variable domain in full (rest from reference TRBV2 and TRBJ2-7): EPEVTQTPSHQVTQMGQEVILRCVPISNHLYFYWYRQILGQKVEFLVSFYNNEISEKSEIFDDQFSVERPDGSNFTLKIRSTKLEDSAMYFCASRGSGIREQYFGPGTRLTVT.

The CDR3 sequence: CASGYDRGSTDTQYF. CDR3 bases: TGTGCCAGCGGGTATGACAGGGGGAGCACAGATACGCAGTATTTT. The V gene is TRBV28, the J gene TRBJ2-3, with TRBD1 matching 9 bases. The CDR3 contains 15 residues. CDR1 is MDHEN and CDR2 is SYDVKM in the germline V gene. The ends lost 8 bases at V and 0 bases at J; junction bases unmatched: 6.

The CDR3 sequence is CASSSSGNSYNEQFF. CDR3 coding DNA: TGTGCCAGCAGCTCTAGCGGGAACTCCTACAATGAGCAGTTCTTC. V and J are TRBV7-3 and TRBJ2-1; 9 bases match TRBD2. Germline CDR1 and CDR2: SGHTA and FQGTGA. The CDR3 runs to 15 residues. V shed 4 bases, J shed 0 bases, and the junction held 1 base outside the gene matches.

The chain is built from TRBV2 and TRBJ2-5, with 16 bases matching TRBD2. The junction had 13 bases not matched to a gene; V was cut back by 8 bases and J by 1 base. There are 19 residues in the CDR3. Germline CDR1 is SNHLY and CDR2 is FYNNEI. DNA for the CDR3: TGTGCCAGCGGCAGTAGTTCGGGACTAGCGGGAGGGACCCAAGAGACCCAGTACTTC. This sequence encodes CASGSSSGLAGGTQETQYF.

CDR3 bases: TGTGCCAGCAGCTACACTGGAAGCTCCTACAATGAGCAGTTCTTC. Translated, it gives CASSYTGSSYNEQFF. The V call is TRBV6-5, the J call TRBJ2-1; D ambiguous. There are 15 residues in the CDR3. Trimming removed 6 bases from V and 0 bases from J, with 12 bases in between. Germline lookup yields CDR1 MNHEY and CDR2 SVGAGI.

V gene TRBV4-3 combines with J gene TRBJ2-5; the match to TRBD2 covers 12 bases. The J call may be wrong; the DNA end is better matched by TRBJ2-7. The CDR3 covers 16 residues. Germline CDR1 and CDR2: LGHNA and YSLEER. The CDR3 region is CASSREAGTSGYEQYF. The CDR3 DNA reads as TGCGCCAGCAGCCGCGAAGCCGGGACTAGCGGGTACGAGCAGTACTTC.

The chain has TRBV11-3 and TRBJ2-1; D is uncertain. The V and J ends lost 6 bases and 4 bases respectively, with 13 bases between them. The germline gives CDR1 SGHNT, CDR2 YENEEA. This CDR3 region has 14 residues. The CDR3, as DNA: TGTGCCAGCAGTTTCGATGACAATTACAATGAGCAGTTCTTC. Residues: CASSFDDNYNEQFF.

This chain connects TRBV5-1 to TRBJ2-1; 10 nucleotides agree with TRBD2. Germline values: CDR1 SGHRS, CDR2 YFSETQ. This CDR3 is 18 amino acids long. V gave up 7 bases and J gave up 4 bases; unmatched junction bases: 17. The CDR3 nucleotides read TGCGCCAGCCGGACAGGGTGGGCTAGCGGGAGCCAGTACAATGAGCAGTTCTTC. Amino acids: CASRTGWASGSQYNEQFF.

The V gene is TRBV27, the J gene TRBJ2-7; D is possibly TRBD2 (6 bases). CDR3 length: 15 amino acids. V lost 5 bases and J lost 3, with 17 bases in between. Germline CDR1 is MNHEY and CDR2 is SMNVEV (reference sequence). This chain's CDR3 is CASSSLRPGVYEQYF. The DNA of the CDR3 is TGTGCCAGCAGTAGTTTACGTCCGGGAGTCTACGAGCAGTACTTC.

The chain has TRBV6-5 and TRBJ1-2; D might be TRBD1 (5 bases). V was cut by 7 bases and J by 5 bases, with 14 bases left in between. Germline CDR1 MNHEY, CDR2 SVGAGI. This CDR3 comprises 13 residues. CDR3 in amino acids: CASMRGEGYGYTF. As DNA, the CDR3 is TGTGCCAGCATGAGAGGGGAAGGGTATGGCTACACCTTC.

A single count supports this clone. This chain uses TRBV7-8 with TRBJ2-1, with a weak D call TRBD2 (6 bases). The germline V gene has CDR1 SGHVS and CDR2 FQNEAQ. With 0 bases removed from V and 4 bases from J, the gap between germline ends came to 7 bases. The CDR3 is made up of 14 amino acids. As DNA, the CDR3 is TGTGCCAGCAGCTTAGCGGGAGGATACAATGAGCAGTTCTTC. It translates to CASSLAGGYNEQFF.

This clone was seen only once. This chain links TRBV6-1 with TRBJ1-5; weak D call: TRBD1 (5 bases). CDR3 length: 15 residues. The V and J ends lost 6 bases and 5 bases respectively, with 17 bases between them. CDR1 and CDR2 (germline): MNHNS, SASEGT. In nucleotides, the CDR3 is TGTGCCAGCAGCATCCAGGGTAGTAGGTATCAGCCCCAGCATTTT. Protein sequence: CASSIQGSRYQPQHF.

V and J are TRBV19 and TRBJ1-4; D ambiguous. Trimming removed 11 bases from V and 8 bases from J, with 30 bases in between. Looked up from germline, CDR1 is LNHDA and CDR2 is SQIVND (reference sequence). The CDR3 is 17 amino acids. The CDR3 region has the DNA TGTGCCGTCTCCACGCCCTCCAGATCGGGAGGTCGGGAAAAACTGTTTTTT. Residues: CAVSTPSRSGGREKLFF.

The J gene is TRBJ2-1, the V gene TRBV6-1, with D tentatively TRBD1 (6 bases). This CDR3 comprises 13 residues. The germline gives CDR1 MNHNS, CDR2 SASEGT. V was clipped by 2 bases and J by 8 bases, with 10 bases between them. The CDR3 DNA follows: TGTGCCAGCAGTGAAACAGGGTTGCATGAGCAGTTCTTC. Its protein is CASSETGLHEQFF.

The chain links TRBV14 to TRBJ1-2; perhaps TRBD1 as D (5 bases). Trimming removed 1 base from V and 4 bases from J, with 13 bases in between. CDR1 is SGHDN, CDR2 FVKESK, per germline. This CDR3 contains 15 residues. In DNA, the CDR3 is TGTGCCAGCAGCCAAGCCGGCAGGGTGGGCTATGGCTACACCTTC. Its protein is CASSQAGRVGYGYTF.

The chain links TRBV5-1 to TRBJ2-6; D gene unclear. V lost 7 bases and J 1 base, leaving 15 bases between the germline ends. CDR3 size: 16 residues. Germline values: CDR1 SGHRS, CDR2 YFSETQ. The CDR3 reads CASRVTSGSGANVLTF. The CDR3, as DNA: TGCGCCAGCCGGGTCACTTCAGGTTCTGGGGCCAACGTCCTGACTTTC.

The chain links TRBV11-2 to TRBJ2-7; no reliable D call. CDR1 and CDR2 (germline): SGHAT, FQNNGV. This CDR3 contains 16 residues. Trimming removed 1 base at V and 0 bases at J, with 13 bases between. In DNA, the CDR3 is TGTGCCAGCAGCTTAGGGGGTTCAAGGAGCTCCTACGAGCAGTACTTC. Protein: CASSLGGSRSSYEQYF.

This chain uses TRBV11-2 with TRBJ2-7; no clear D gene. CDR1 is SGHAT and CDR2 is FQNNGV in the germline V gene. This CDR3 has 13 residues. The V end lost 5 bases, the J end lost 4 bases, and 12 bases lay between the germline ends. The DNA for the CDR3 is TGTGCCAGCAGCCTCGGCCTAGAGTACGAGCAGTACTTC. Translating gives CASSLGLEYEQYF.

A single count supports this clone. The chain combines TRBV10-2 with TRBJ2-5, with D possibly TRBD2 on 6 matching bases. Trimming cost V 8 bases and J 1 base, with 14 bases left between them. The CDR3 runs 14 residues. Germline CDR1 WSHSY, CDR2 SAAADI. DNA for the CDR3: TGCGCCAGCCTGGCCGCTAGCGCCCAAGAGACCCAGTACTTC. Amino acid sequence: CASLAASAQETQYF.

This chain uses TRBV4-3 with TRBJ2-4; D possibly corresponds to TRBD1 (5 bases). The CDR3 has 16 residues. Germline loops: CDR1 LGHNA, CDR2 YSLEER. Trimming removed 2 bases at V and 8 bases at J, with 19 bases between. The CDR3 region has the DNA TGCGCCAGCAGCCAATTACTAAGGGGCGCGTTAGACATTCAGTACTTC. Amino acid sequence: CASSQLLRGALDIQYF.

The chain has TRBV5-1 and TRBJ2-5; D not resolved. Looked up from germline, CDR1 is SGHRS and CDR2 is YFSETQ. Trimming cost V 0 bases and J 3 bases, with 9 bases left between them. The CDR3 consists of 14 residues. CDR3 sequence reads: CASSLGAAEETQYF. CDR3 in DNA: TGCGCCAGCAGCTTGGGGGCGGCAGAAGAGACCCAGTACTTC.